This T cell receptor beta chain was found in a study of shared clonotypes between healthy human individuals. As for the study in general: Three plates each covered CD4 naive and memory; CD8 naive two, CD8 memory one.

Generated by immunoSEQ multiplex PCR, the TCRdb table keeps only in-frame clones and is missing some. This table holds nearly 2 million clones, just under 95% found once. As defined, naive CD8 cells were CD45RO-negative and positively selected for CCR7, with terminally differentiated effector memory CD45RA+ cells excluded. As regards this clone: Its target is not known.

CDR3 length: 14 amino acids. Germline V lookup: CDR1 SGHNT, CDR2 YYREEE (reference sequence). The trim removed 3 bases at V and 4 bases at J, leaving 4 bases unmatched. Whole-study findings and limits: Unshared clonotypes carried lower generation probabilities than those common to all four donors.

This chain connects TRBV5-4 to TRBJ1-1, with 9 bases that match TRBD1. Sequenced: naive CD8+ T cells sorted from blood. This clonotype originated in a young man in good health. In DNA, the CDR3 is TGTGCCAGCAGCTCCGAGGACAGGGGCACTGAAGCTTTCTTT. Amino acids: CASSSEDRGTEAFF.